The T cell receptor (beta chain) under discussion was sequenced for a study of blood T cells in healthy people across ages. As concerns this clonotype: Its target is unknown.

A second PCR of about 6 to 12 cycles used a sample-barcoded 5' primer and a J-beta primer mix. MiXCR, run by TCRdb on the 5' RACE reads, gives a single entry per CDR3 protein. The sample has fewer than 2,000,000 distinct CDR3 sequences, around 42% seen once. This CDR3 spans 17 amino acids. Germline V gene sequence: CDR1 SGHRS, CDR2 YFSETQ. V dropped 0 bases and J dropped 1 base, with 16 bases sitting between them. Study-wide results and caveats: Diversity figures derived from one million T cells were judged to underestimate the true value. Observed TCR beta diversity per million T cells went down as age went up. This fall followed a roughly linear course with age. For the donors, CMV status was unknown and possibly confounded expanded clonotype changes.

This TCR came from a human donor in good health. The rearrangement links TRBV5-1 to TRBJ1-1, with D hard to call. The sample consisted of blood. CDR3 in DNA: TGCGCCAGCAGCTTGGGCCAGGCGCCACTACGGAACACTGAAGCTTTCTTT. This gives the protein CASSLGQAPLRNTEAFF.